This T cell receptor beta chain was documented in a study of PD-L1 blockade in urothelial cancer. Overall study: Patients' atezolizumab regimen, 1,200 mg intravenously every 3 weeks, began at some point between 2013 and 2015. Patients had been given 0 to 3 earlier chemotherapy regimens.

Time point in this sample: pretreatment peripheral blood. Individual patients had between 1 and 8 samples, taken pretreatment and on-treatment. Only in-frame clones appear in the TCRdb table, and some are missing; sequencing was by immunoSEQ multiplex PCR. The sample includes fewer than 100,000 clones, around 85% of them seen just once. The junction had 3 bases not matched to a gene; V was cut back by 4 bases and J by 4 bases. The CDR3 is made up of 14 amino acids. The germline V gene has CDR1 KGHSH and CDR2 LQKENI. The input for sequencing was PBMCs, taken around atezolizumab (anti-PD-L1) treatment. The source of this sequence is a man aged 40-49 years with urothelial cancer. The genes are TRBV18 and TRBJ2-1; TRBD2 agrees at 8 bases. CDR3 in amino acids: CASSLGLGYNEQFF. Written as DNA, the CDR3 is TGTGCCAGCTCACTGGGACTAGGTTACAATGAGCAGTTCTTC.